The 15 T cell receptor beta chains presented below share a single source sample, sequenced in a study of blood T cell repertoires in COVID-19. Measured with immunoSEQ multiplex PCR; TCRdb has only the in-frame clones, and not every one. Found here are some 290,000 clones, roughly 91% of them singletons; the top ten hold about 8.4%. Sequencing was carried out using PBMCs or T cells enriched from blood (not recorded which). Receptors originate from a woman between 25 and 40 years old who had recovered from COVID-19.

The rearrangement links TRBV11-2 to TRBJ1-2, with TRBD1 as a possible D gene (5 bases). Germline V gene data show CDR1 as SGHAT and CDR2 as FQNNGV. Between the trimmed V and J ends, which lost 5 bases and 4 bases, there was a span of 14 bases. The CDR3 is 14 amino acids. The CDR3 spells CASSAAGTGYGYTF. The CDR3, as DNA: TGTGCCAGCAGCGCCGCAGGGACTGGCTATGGCTACACCTTC. Full variable domain (remainder filled in from reference TRBV11-2 and TRBJ1-2): EAGVAQSPRYKIIEKRQSVAFWCNPISGHATLYWYQQILGQGPKLLIQFQNNGVVDDSQLPKDRFSAERLKGVDSTLKIQPAKLEDSAVYLCASSAAGTGYGYTFGSGTRLTVV.

The J gene is TRBJ2-7, the V gene TRBV4-1; TRBD1 matches at 7 bases. V trimming: 4 bases; J trimming: 0 bases; junction bases outside the gene matches: 15. The CDR3 spans 18 residues. The germline CDR1 and CDR2 sequences are MGHRA and YSYEKL. CDR3 residues: CASSRSPGQPRSSYEQYF. The CDR3, as DNA: TGCGCCAGCAGCCGCTCCCCGGGACAGCCTAGGAGCTCCTACGAGCAGTACTTC.

Regarding this clone: One end of the junction varies from germline; a read error may be responsible. This chain links TRBV12-5 with TRBJ2-1; possible D gene TRBD1, 5 bases. The CDR3 runs to 13 residues. From germline, CDR1 is LGHNT and CDR2 FRNRAP. CDR3 sequence reads: CASGLGKGNEQFF. DNA of the CDR3: TGTGCTAGTGGCTTGGGGAAGGGGAATGAGCAGTTCTTC.

V usage is TRBV5-1 and J usage is TRBJ2-1; weak D call: TRBD1 (7 bases). The CDR3 sequence is 16 residues long. Trimming left V 3 bases short and J 0 bases short, with 13 bases between. Germline-derived CDR1 and CDR2 are SGHRS and YFSETQ. The CDR3 DNA follows: TGCGCCAGCAGCTCCGGCGGGGACAGCTCCTACAATGAGCAGTTCTTC. Residues: CASSSGGDSSYNEQFF.

A single count supports this clone. The chain uses TRBV6-6 and TRBJ1-5; 9 bases are shared with TRBD1. This CDR3 comprises 16 residues. V shed 6 bases, J shed 9 bases, and the junction held 15 bases outside the gene matches. Germline lookup yields CDR1 MNHNY and CDR2 SVGAGI (reference sequence). The CDR3 DNA reads TGTGCCAGCAGCTCCGCTCGGGACAGGGCTACAGGGCCCCAGCATTTT. This sequence encodes CASSSARDRATGPQHF.

For the CDR3, the DNA is TGTGCCAGCAGCAAAGCGAGGGGGACGGTAGATACGCAGTATTTT. It specifies CASSKARGTVDTQYF. This chain connects TRBV21-1 to TRBJ2-3; TRBD1 is the table's D call and was not checked against the DNA. TRBV21-1 is labeled a pseudogene. The CDR3 contains 15 residues.

This chain connects TRBV2 to TRBJ1-2, with TRBD1 identical over 9 bases. Germline V gene data show CDR1 as SNHLY and CDR2 as FYNNEI. V gave up 2 bases and J gave up 3 bases; unmatched junction bases: 7. This CDR3 comprises 16 residues. This chain's CDR3 is CASSERGGQGDYGYTF. The CDR3 region has the DNA TGTGCCAGCAGTGAAAGAGGGGGACAGGGCGACTATGGCTACACCTTC.

This rearrangement joins TRBV3-1 (or the pseudogene TRBV3-2) to TRBJ2-7, with D tentatively TRBD1 (6 bases). Germline lookup yields CDR1 LGHDT and CDR2 YNNKEL (reference sequence). The CDR3 covers 13 residues. V shed 5 bases and J shed 13 bases, with 21 bases lying between them. The CDR3 coding sequence is TGTGCCAGCAGCGCCGGACAGCCCTACGTGAGATACTTC. As protein: CASSAGQPYVRYF.

The rearrangement links TRBV5-1 to TRBJ1-3; 9 bases agree with TRBD1. Germline V gene sequence: CDR1 SGHRS, CDR2 YFSETQ. The CDR3 is made up of 17 amino acids. J gave up 2 bases and V 1 base, and 7 bases lay outside the gene matches. CDR3 sequence: CASSLRTTGGPGNTIYF. CDR3 DNA sequence: TGCGCCAGCAGCTTGCGGACCACAGGGGGCCCTGGAAACACCATATATTTT.

The V and J genes are TRBV3-1 (or the pseudogene TRBV3-2) and TRBJ1-5; D is ambiguous. This CDR3 spans 19 amino acids. The germline V and J ends were trimmed by 0 bases and 0 bases, with 18 bases remaining between them. Germline V gene lookup returns CDR1 LGHDT and CDR2 YNNKEL (reference sequence). The DNA for the CDR3 is TGTGCCAGCAGCCAAGACCGGGGAAATCCCTATAATAGCAATCAGCCCCAGCATTTT. This translates into CASSQDRGNPYNSNQPQHF.

The V call is TRBV11-3, the J call TRBJ2-5; D is unclear. The CDR3 length is 13 residues. V was cut by 2 bases and J by 0 bases, with 4 bases left in between. CDR1 is SGHNT and CDR2 is YENEEA in the germline V gene. The chain's CDR3 is CASSLSNQETQYF. CDR3 DNA: TGTGCCAGCAGCTTATCAAACCAAGAGACCCAGTACTTC. Filled out from reference TRBV11-3 and TRBJ2-5, the complete variable domain reads EAGVVQSPRYKIIEKKQPVAFWCNPISGHNTLYWYLQNLGQGPELLIRYENEEAVDDSQLPKDRFSAERLKGVDSTLKIQPAELGDSAVYLCASSLSNQETQYFGPGTRLLVL.

This chain joins TRBV19 and TRBJ2-2; 13 bases match TRBD2. The V gene end was trimmed by 8 bases and the J gene end by 6 bases; junction bases not matched to a gene: 3. Looked up from germline, CDR1 is LNHDA and CDR2 is SQIVND (reference sequence). The CDR3 contains 14 residues. The DNA of the CDR3 is TGTGCCAGTGATGGACTAGCGGGAGCCGGGGAGCTGTTTTTT. Translating gives CASDGLAGAGELFF.

J is TRBJ2-3 and V is TRBV18; the match to TRBD2 covers 10 bases. Per the germline V gene, CDR1 is KGHSH and CDR2 is LQKENI. The CDR3 is made up of 16 amino acids. The ends lost 2 bases at V and 0 bases at J; junction bases unmatched: 2. This CDR3 is CASSPGLADSTDTQYF. In DNA form, the CDR3 reads TGTGCCAGCTCACCAGGACTAGCGGATAGCACAGATACGCAGTATTTT.

V gene TRBV3-1 (or the pseudogene TRBV3-2) combines with J gene TRBJ2-7; D remains unclear. Trimming removed 4 bases at V and 4 bases at J, with 8 bases between. The CDR3 is 12 residues long. Germline values: CDR1 LGHDT, CDR2 YNNKEL (reference sequence). The DNA of the CDR3 is TGTGCCAGCAGCCGAGTATCATACGAGCAGTACTTC. This codes for CASSRVSYEQYF.

The genes are TRBV7-9 and TRBJ2-1; 12 bases align to TRBD2. V lost 0 bases, J lost 8 bases, and 8 bases stayed unmatched. Germline CDR1 reads SEHNR; CDR2 reads FQNEAQ (reference sequence). The CDR3 consists of 17 residues. CDR3 amino acids: CASSLAALAGGGDEQFF. Written as DNA, the CDR3 is TGTGCCAGCAGCTTAGCAGCACTAGCGGGAGGAGGTGATGAGCAGTTCTTC.